The 31 T cell receptor beta chains given below trace back to one sample, sequenced in a study of cytomegalovirus exposure and HLA in healthy donors. The table came from immunoSEQ multiplex PCR; TCRdb's copy has only in-frame clones and leaves some out. This sample has tens of thousands of clones; roughly 92% occur once, and the top ten carry approximately 5.3%. The sample was PBMCs. These receptor sequences come from a man aged 18 to 30 in good health and CMV-seropositive.

This rearrangement joins TRBV6-5 to TRBJ2-1; 9 bases are shared with TRBD1. The junction had 10 bases not matched to a gene; V was cut back by 8 bases and J by 8 bases. This CDR3 is 14 amino acids long. Germline V gene sequence: CDR1 MNHEY, CDR2 SVGAGI. CDR3 in DNA: TGTGCCAGCCGGCCCGGGGACAGGGTCCATGAGCAGTTCTTC. As protein: CASRPGDRVHEQFF.

This clone is a singleton in its sample. This chain joins TRBV27 and TRBJ2-1; 7 bases align to TRBD1. The germline CDR1 and CDR2 sequences are MNHEY and SMNVEV (reference sequence). J lost 9 bases, V lost 8 bases, and 22 bases had no gene match. The CDR3 is 17 amino acids. CDR3 nucleotides: TGTGCCAGCGATAGACCCTACCGGGACAGTCCCTTCAGTGAGCAGTTCTTC. Translating it yields CASDRPYRDSPFSEQFF.

The V and J genes are TRBV11-3 and TRBJ2-3, with TRBD1 as a possible D gene (6 bases). In germline, CDR1 is SGHNT, CDR2 YENEEA. V lost 4 bases, J lost 4 bases, and 12 bases lay in between. The CDR3 is 14 amino acids. In DNA, the CDR3 is TGTGCCAGCAGCTGGGGGTCAGGGGCAGATACGCAGTATTTT. Translation gives CASSWGSGADTQYF.

The table lists this clone with a count of one. The chain is built from TRBV29-1 and TRBJ1-1; D is possibly TRBD1 (6 bases). Looked up from germline, CDR1 is SQVTM and CDR2 is ANQGSEA. The V end was cut by 7 bases, the J end by 2 bases, with 11 bases between. This CDR3 is built from 12 residues. CDR3 in amino acids: CSAGQQNTEAFF. In DNA, the CDR3 is TGCAGCGCCGGACAGCAAAACACTGAAGCTTTCTTT.

The chain couples TRBV10-3 to TRBJ2-7, with 11 bases that match TRBD2. Germline V CDR1 and CDR2: ENHRY, SYGVKD. Germline trimming cut 10 bases from V and 3 bases from J; bases unmatched to any gene: 2. There are 12 residues in the CDR3. CDR3 protein: CATSGGRYEQYF. The CDR3 DNA reads TGTGCCACTAGCGGGGGGCGCTACGAGCAGTACTTC.

This clone was seen a few times. The rearrangement uses TRBV2 and TRBJ2-5; D not resolved. Looked up from germline, CDR1 is SNHLY and CDR2 is FYNNEI. The V end was cut by 10 bases, the J end by 0 bases, with 12 bases between. This CDR3 region has 13 residues. The CDR3 protein is CATALLDQETQYF. The CDR3 bases are TGTGCCACAGCCCTCCTAGACCAAGAGACCCAGTACTTC.

The genes are TRBV2 and TRBJ1-2; TRBD1 matches 8 bases. CDR3 length: 14 amino acids. The V and J ends lost 2 bases and 7 bases, in that order; junction bases with no gene match: 6. Per the germline V gene, CDR1 is SNHLY and CDR2 is FYNNEI. The CDR3 sequence is CASSEFGQGTGYTF. The CDR3 DNA reads TGTGCCAGCAGTGAATTTGGACAGGGAACTGGCTACACCTTC.

The chain combines TRBV28 with TRBJ2-4, with D possibly matching TRBD2 (6 bases). The CDR3 spans 15 residues. Germline V gene sequence: CDR1 MDHEN, CDR2 SYDVKM. With 4 bases removed from V and 0 bases from J, the gap between germline ends came to 10 bases. CDR3 loop: CASSYGSLAKNIQYF. CDR3 DNA sequence: TGTGCCAGCAGTTACGGGAGTCTAGCCAAAAACATTCAGTACTTC.

The CDR3 sequence: CSAYRVSEAFF. CDR3 DNA sequence: TGCAGTGCTTACAGGGTCTCTGAAGCTTTCTTT. The chain links TRBV20-1 to TRBJ1-1; tentatively, D is TRBD1 (6 bases). Germline lookup yields CDR1 DFQATT and CDR2 SNEGSKA (reference sequence). This CDR3 spans 11 amino acids. V shed 5 bases and J shed 6 bases, with 10 bases lying between them.

This clone was seen a single time. The conserved phenylalanine or tryptophan is not found at the CDR3 terminus, so this likely reflects a read error. Because the CDR3's place on the DNA is in doubt, the DNA is left out and the CDR3 is given as listed by TCRdb. V and J are TRBV7-9 and TRBJ2-7; the DNA was not compared with TRBD2, the D call given in the table. Germline V gene lookup returns CDR1 SEHNR and CDR2 FQNEAQ (reference sequence). The CDR3 contains 14 residues when both ends are counted. The CDR3 sequence is CASSLETGGPFSAM.

The chain combines TRBV6-6 with TRBJ2-7; 16 bases fit TRBD2. Germline loops: CDR1 MNHNY, CDR2 SVGAGI (reference sequence). The trim removed 5 bases at V and 2 bases at J, leaving 3 bases unmatched. The CDR3 covers 16 residues. The CDR3 reads CASSPGTSGRAYEQYF. In nucleotides, the CDR3 is TGTGCCAGCAGTCCTGGGACTAGCGGGAGGGCCTACGAGCAGTACTTC.

V and J are TRBV13 and TRBJ1-5, with D maybe TRBD1 (6 bases). The V and J ends lost 5 bases and 4 bases respectively, with 12 bases between them. Germline CDR1 is PRHDT and CDR2 is FYEKMQ (reference sequence). This CDR3 has 14 residues. This chain's CDR3 is CASSLRQVNQPQHF. The CDR3 DNA is TGTGCCAGCAGCCTAAGACAGGTTAATCAGCCCCAGCATTTT.

The chain couples TRBV10-3 to TRBJ1-2, with 9 bases identical to TRBD1. There are 15 residues in the CDR3. Trimming at V came to 3 bases and at J to 4 bases, leaving 6 bases not matched to a gene. The germline CDR1 and CDR2 sequences are ENHRY and SYGVKD. The CDR3 region has the DNA TGTGCCATCAGTGATGTGGGACAGGGCTTCTATGGCTACACCTTC. As protein: CAISDVGQGFYGYTF.

A few counts support this clone. The chain joins TRBV9 to TRBJ2-7, with 8 bases that match TRBD2. This CDR3 has 14 residues. With V trimmed by 4 bases and J by 0 bases, 3 bases remained unmatched. The germline gives CDR1 SGDLS, CDR2 YYNGEE. CDR3 nucleotides: TGTGCCAGCAGCAGGAGCGGGAGCTCCTACGAGCAGTACTTC. Amino acid sequence: CASSRSGSSYEQYF.

For this clone: Other DNA sequences in this sample translate to the same CDR3. The V gene is TRBV9, the J gene TRBJ2-5; maybe TRBD1 (5 bases). With 0 bases removed from V and 4 bases from J, the gap between germline ends came to 7 bases. Germline V gene lookup returns CDR1 SGDLS and CDR2 YYNGEE. The CDR3 is 13 residues long. The CDR3 DNA follows: TGTGCCAGCAGCGTAGAGGGGATAGAGACCCAGTACTTC. It yields the protein CASSVEGIETQYF.

This chain joins TRBV1 and TRBJ2-2; the table gives TRBD2 as D, unverified against the DNA. TRBV1 is annotated as a pseudogene. The CDR3 spans 16 residues. The chain's CDR3 is CTSSQSRESGTGELFF. CDR3 bases: TGCACCAGCAGCCAAAGCCGGGAGTCTGGTACCGGGGAGCTGTTTTTT.

This clone has a handful of counts. CDR3 nucleotide sequence: TGTGCCAGCAGCTTATCCGGGACTAGCGGAGCCTACGAGCAGTACTTC. This encodes CASSLSGTSGAYEQYF. The chain is built from TRBV11-3 and TRBJ2-7; 11 bases agree with TRBD2. Trimming took 2 bases from V and 2 from J; bases not matched to a gene: 5. Germline V lookup: CDR1 SGHNT, CDR2 YENEEA. CDR3 length: 16 amino acids. Supplemented by reference TRBV11-3 and TRBJ2-7, the full variable domain reads EAGVVQSPRYKIIEKKQPVAFWCNPISGHNTLYWYLQNLGQGPELLIRYENEEAVDDSQLPKDRFSAERLKGVDSTLKIQPAELGDSAVYLCASSLSGTSGAYEQYFGPGTRLTVT.

This sequence joins TRBV10-3 and TRBJ1-5; the D gene is possibly TRBD1 (5 bases). This CDR3 spans 15 amino acids. Germline loops: CDR1 ENHRY, CDR2 SYGVKD. Between the trimmed V and J ends, which lost 3 bases and 2 bases, there was a span of 11 bases. For the CDR3, the DNA is TGTGCCATCAGTGATTCGGGGGGACGCAATCAGCCCCAGCATTTT. As protein: CAISDSGGRNQPQHF.

V usage is TRBV28 and J usage is TRBJ1-3; the D is unclear. The CDR3 totals 15 residues. V gave up 5 bases and J gave up 3 bases, with 14 bases separating them. In germline, CDR1 is MDHEN, CDR2 SYDVKM. The CDR3 sequence: CASSPPPRDGNTIYF. In nucleotides, the CDR3 is TGTGCCAGCAGTCCCCCCCCGAGAGATGGAAACACCATATATTTT.

The V and J genes are TRBV27 and TRBJ1-4; perhaps TRBD1 as D (5 bases). CDR3 size: 14 residues. Germline V gene lookup returns CDR1 MNHEY and CDR2 SMNVEV (reference sequence). Between the trimmed V and J ends, which lost 5 bases and 7 bases, there was a span of 14 bases. DNA of the CDR3: TGTGCCAGCAGTGACACACCGGGGGGTGAAAAACTGTTTTTT. This encodes CASSDTPGGEKLFF.

This sequence joins TRBV5-1 and TRBJ2-3, with D perhaps matching TRBD1 (5 bases). CDR1 SGHRS and CDR2 YFSETQ come from the germline V gene. With 7 bases removed from V and 1 base from J, the gap between germline ends came to 10 bases. The CDR3 runs to 13 residues. CDR3 residues: CASHRLGTDTQYF. CDR3 bases: TGCGCCAGCCACAGGTTAGGCACAGATACGCAGTATTTT.

The chain is built from TRBV29-1 and TRBJ2-5; tentatively, D is TRBD2 (6 bases). Trimming pared 2 bases from V and 1 base from J, leaving 8 bases between. This CDR3 comprises 13 residues. CDR1 and CDR2 from the germline V gene are SQVTM and ANQGSEA. This CDR3 is CSVELGGQETQYF. For the CDR3, the DNA is TGCAGCGTTGAATTGGGGGGCCAAGAGACCCAGTACTTC.

The chain joins TRBV6-1 to TRBJ2-7, with 11 bases that match TRBD2. The V gene's germline CDR1 is MNHNS and CDR2 SASEGT. Trimming took 1 base from V and 2 from J; bases not matched to a gene: 13. CDR3 length: 19 amino acids. The DNA for the CDR3 is TGTGCCAGCAGTGAAGACAGAATAAGACTAGCGGGACCAACCTACGAGCAGTACTTC. Translating gives CASSEDRIRLAGPTYEQYF.

The chain combines TRBV29-1 with TRBJ2-1; 12 bases are a match to TRBD2. The germline CDR1 and CDR2 sequences are SQVTM and ANQGSEA. The CDR3 consists of 15 residues. Trimming cost V 6 bases and J 8 bases; bases outside gene matches: 11. The CDR3 protein is CSVDLAGGPRDEQFF. The CDR3 bases are TGCAGCGTCGATCTAGCGGGAGGGCCTAGGGATGAGCAGTTCTTC.

The rearrangement joins TRBV7-2 to TRBJ1-1; D is ambiguous. The germline CDR1 and CDR2 sequences are SGHTA and FQGNSA. This CDR3 is built from 14 residues. Trimming took 2 bases from V and 2 from J, leaving 9 bases between them. CDR3 sequence (DNA): TGTGCCAGCAGCTTATCGAACAGAAACACTGAAGCTTTCTTT. This sequence encodes CASSLSNRNTEAFF.

The chain couples TRBV19 to TRBJ1-3; 8 bases match TRBD1. This CDR3 has 14 residues. Trimming at V came to 10 bases and at J to 4 bases, leaving 9 bases not matched to a gene. The germline CDR1 and CDR2 sequences are LNHDA and SQIVND (reference sequence). The CDR3: CATEQGVYGNTIYF. The CDR3 DNA reads as TGTGCCACCGAACAGGGGGTATACGGAAACACCATATATTTT.

The chain couples TRBV5-4 to TRBJ2-1; 9 bases fit TRBD2. After removal of 0 bases from V and 1 base from J, the junction contained 11 bases not matched to a gene. Germline loops: CDR1 SGHNT, CDR2 YYREEE (reference sequence). The CDR3 has 19 residues. The CDR3 loop is CASSLGVTGGRGSYNEQFF. DNA for the CDR3: TGTGCCAGCAGCTTGGGGGTAACAGGCGGGAGGGGATCCTACAATGAGCAGTTCTTC. Together with reference TRBV5-4 and TRBJ2-1, the CDR3 gives the full variable domain: ETGVTQSPTHLIKTRGQQVTLRCSSQSGHNTVSWYQQALGQGPQFIFQYYREEENGRGNFPPRFSGLQFPNYSSELNVNALELDDSALYLCASSLGVTGGRGSYNEQFFGPGTRLTVL.

The chain employs TRBV10-2 and TRBJ2-3; no definite D call. Looked up from germline, CDR1 is WSHSY and CDR2 is SAAADI. The CDR3 totals 15 residues. V lost 10 bases to trimming and J lost 0 bases, with 17 bases between them. Here the CDR3 reads CATLWAISSTDTQYF. The CDR3 DNA reads TGCGCCACCCTGTGGGCTATCTCTAGCACAGATACGCAGTATTTT.

The chain has TRBV6-6 and TRBJ2-7; 7 bases map to TRBD1. The V segment lost 2 bases and the J segment 2 bases; nucleotides outside the gene matches: 9. CDR1 MNHNY and CDR2 SVGAGI come from the germline V gene (reference sequence). The CDR3 extends over 16 amino acids. The CDR3 nucleotides read TGTGCCAGCAGTTACCCCGGACAGGAACTGACCTACGAGCAGTACTTC. Protein product: CASSYPGQELTYEQYF.

The chain has TRBV5-4 and TRBJ2-7; unclear D gene. V lost 4 bases and J lost 7, with 15 bases in between. The CDR3 spans 13 residues. The V gene's germline CDR1 is SGHNT and CDR2 YYREEE (reference sequence). The CDR3: CASSRTIKAEQYF. The DNA of the CDR3 is TGTGCCAGCAGCCGTACCATAAAAGCGGAGCAGTACTTC.

This clone was counted once. The V call is TRBV5-1, the J call TRBJ2-1, with TRBD2 matching over 10 bases. Germline CDR1 is SGHRS and CDR2 is YFSETQ. V dropped 0 bases and J dropped 6; count of bases not matched to a gene: 6. This CDR3 is 16 amino acids long. The CDR3 region has the DNA TGCGCCAGCAGCTTGGAATTACTAGCGGGATTCAATGAGCAGTTCTTC. Protein sequence: CASSLELLAGFNEQFF.